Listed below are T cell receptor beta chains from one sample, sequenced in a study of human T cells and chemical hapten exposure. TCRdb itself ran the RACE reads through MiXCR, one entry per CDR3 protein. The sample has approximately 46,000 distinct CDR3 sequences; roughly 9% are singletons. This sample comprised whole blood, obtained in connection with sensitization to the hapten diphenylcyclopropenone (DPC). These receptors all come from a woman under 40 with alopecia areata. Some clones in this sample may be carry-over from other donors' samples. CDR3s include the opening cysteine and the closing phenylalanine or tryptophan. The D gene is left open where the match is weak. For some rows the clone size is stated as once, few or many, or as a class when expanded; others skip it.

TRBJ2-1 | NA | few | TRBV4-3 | TGCGCCAGCAGCCAAGGGGGTGGAGGGAATGAGCAGTTCTTC | CASSQGGGGNEQFF
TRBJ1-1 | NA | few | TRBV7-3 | TGTGCCAGCAGCTTTTCGACAGTTAACACTGAAGCTTTCTTT | CASSFSTVNTEAFF
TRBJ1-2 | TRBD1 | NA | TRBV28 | TGTGCCAGCAGTTCTTCCGAAGGGACAGGCTATGGCTACACCTTC | CASSSSEGTGYGYTF
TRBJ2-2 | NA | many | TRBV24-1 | TGTGCCACCAGTGATATATTGGGGCCGGTGAGCACCGGGGAGCTGTTTTTT | CATSDILGPVSTGELFF
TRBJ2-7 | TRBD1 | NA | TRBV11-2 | TGTGCCAGCAGCCCGTTCCGGACAGGCCTCGGTGAGCAGTACTTC | CASSPFRTGLGEQYF
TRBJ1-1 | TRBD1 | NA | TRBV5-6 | TGTGCCAGCAGCTTTGGGACAGGGGGCGCCAACACTGAAGCTTTCTTT | CASSFGTGGANTEAFF
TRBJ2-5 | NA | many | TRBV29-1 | TGCAGCGGGGAGGAGGGGACAGAGACCCAGTACTTC | CSGEEGTETQYF
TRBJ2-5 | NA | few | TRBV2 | TGTGCCAGCAGTGAAGCGGGAACACAGTACTTC | CASSEAGTQYF
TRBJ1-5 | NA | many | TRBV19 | TGTGCCAGTAGTATAAGGGGGGATCAGCCCCAGCATTTT | CASSIRGDQPQHF
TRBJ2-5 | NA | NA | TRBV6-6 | TGTGCCAGCAGACAAATAGCCGGGACACCACAAGAGACCCAGTACTTC | CASRQIAGTPQETQYF
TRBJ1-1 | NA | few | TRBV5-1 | TGCGCCAGCAGCTTGGAGGTGAACACTGAAGCTTTCTTT | CASSLEVNTEAFF
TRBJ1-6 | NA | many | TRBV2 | TGTGCCAGCAGCGCGGGACCGACAAACCATAATTCACCCCTCCACTTT | CASSAGPTNHNSPLHF
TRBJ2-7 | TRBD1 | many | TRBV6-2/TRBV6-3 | TGTGCCAGCAAAAATAGGGGGCCGTCCTACGAGCAGTACTTC | CASKNRGPSYEQYF
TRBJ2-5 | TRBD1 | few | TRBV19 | TGTGCCAGTAGTATCGGACAGGAGCAAGAGACCCAGTACTTC | CASSIGQEQETQYF
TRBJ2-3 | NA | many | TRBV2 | TGTGCCAGCAATGGGCAATACACAGATACGCAGTATTTT | CASNGQYTDTQYF
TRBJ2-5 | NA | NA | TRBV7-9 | TGTGCCAGCAGCCCCGCTCTGGGGGCATATGGTAGGGAGACCCAGTACTTC | CASSPALGAYGRETQYF
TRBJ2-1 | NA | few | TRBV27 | TGTGCCAGCAGTTTCGGGGTTGAGCAGTTCTTC | CASSFGVEQFF
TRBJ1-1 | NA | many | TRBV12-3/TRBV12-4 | TGTGCCAGCAGTTTGTGGCTTGGTTTGAACACTGAAGCTTTCTTT | CASSLWLGLNTEAFF
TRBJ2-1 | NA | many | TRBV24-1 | TGTGCCACCAGTCCCGCGGGGCTCAATGAGCAGTTCTTC | CATSPAGLNEQFF
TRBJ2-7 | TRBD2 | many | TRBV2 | TGTGCCAGCAGTTCAGTGCCGGGACTAGCGGTCTCCTACGAGCAGTACTTC | CASSSVPGLAVSYEQYF
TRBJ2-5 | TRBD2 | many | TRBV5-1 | TGCGCCAGCAGTGATGACGGGGGGACCGAAGAGACCCAGTACTTC | CASSDDGGTEETQYF
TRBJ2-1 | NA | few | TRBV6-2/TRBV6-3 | TGTGCCAGCGAGCCGGGGGTACCGCCCTACAATGAGCAGTTCTTC | CASEPGVPPYNEQFF
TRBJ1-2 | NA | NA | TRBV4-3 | TGCGCCAGCAGCAGACAGGCTAACTATGGCTACACCTTC | CASSRQANYGYTF
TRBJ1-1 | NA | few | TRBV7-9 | TGTGCCAGCAGCTTCAGCGGGGCCGAAGCTTTCTTT | CASSFSGAEAFF
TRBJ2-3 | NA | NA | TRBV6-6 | TGTGCCAGCAGTTACGGGGCTGGAGATACGCAGTATTTT | CASSYGAGDTQYF
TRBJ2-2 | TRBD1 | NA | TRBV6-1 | TGTGCCAGCAGACGACAGGGGAACACCGGGGAGCTGTTTTTT | CASRRQGNTGELFF
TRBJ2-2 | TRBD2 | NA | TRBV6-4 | TGTGCCAGCAGTTCCCTAGCGGGGAACACCGGGGAGCTGTTTTTT | CASSSLAGNTGELFF
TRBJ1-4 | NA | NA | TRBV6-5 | TGTGCCAGCAGTTACCAGGAACCAGCAACTAATGAAAAACTGTTTTTT | CASSYQEPATNEKLFF
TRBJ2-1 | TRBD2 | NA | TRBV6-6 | TGTGCCAGCAGTGGGACTAGCGGGCCCCCCAATGAGCAGTTCTTC | CASSGTSGPPNEQFF
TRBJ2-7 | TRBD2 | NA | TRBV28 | TGTGCCAGCAGTTTATTGGGGGGGTCCCCGGCTCCCTACGAGCAGTACTTC | CASSLLGGSPAPYEQYF
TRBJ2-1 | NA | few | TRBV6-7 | TGTGCCAGCAGCAACCGTACCAGGCCGTACAATGAGCAGTTCTTC | CASSNRTRPYNEQFF